This is a list of T cell receptor beta chains from one sample in a study of blood T cell repertoires in COVID-19. Produced via immunoSEQ multiplex PCR; TCRdb's table is partial and in-frame only. The sample yields approximately 170,000 clones, 88% seen once. The sample comprised peripheral blood. Every receptor here comes from a man aged 45-65 years who had recovered from COVID-19. The CDR3 runs from the conserved cysteine through the conserved F or W. The D gene is left open where the match is weak. Clone size appears in some rows only: once, few, many, or a class for an expanded clone.

-	TRBJ2-3	-	TRBV6-1	CASSEKQAGWTDTQYF	TGTGCCAGCAGTGAAAAACAGGCCGGTTGGACAGATACGCAGTATTTT
-	TRBJ2-1	TRBD1	TRBV9	CASSAGQIGYNEQFF	TGTGCCAGCAGCGCGGGACAGATAGGCTACAATGAGCAGTTCTTC
-	TRBJ2-7	-	TRBV10-3	CAISARTDSYEQYF	TGTGCCATCAGTGCCCGGACAGACTCCTACGAGCAGTACTTC
-	TRBJ1-6	-	TRBV6-1	CASSEARSPLHF	TGTGCCAGCAGTGAAGCGCGGTCACCCCTCCACTTT
-	TRBJ2-7	-	TRBV7-8	CASSFFLAPVECYF	TGTGCCAGCAGCTTCTTCCTAGCGCCTGTCGAGTGTTACTTC
-	TRBJ2-5	TRBD1	TRBV19	CASSLGQGRETQYF	TGTGCCAGTAGTCTCGGACAGGGGAGGGAGACCCAGTACTTC
-	TRBJ2-5	TRBD2	TRBV18	CASSPGLAGVETQYF	TGTGCCAGCTCACCCGGACTAGCGGGGGTAGAGACCCAGTACTTC
-	TRBJ2-7	TRBD1	TRBV7-9	CASSQTGTYEQYF	TGTGCCAGCAGCCAGACAGGGACGTACGAGCAGTACTTC
-	TRBJ2-7	TRBD1	TRBV7-2	CASSLAGTGAYEQYF	TGTGCCAGCAGCTTAGCGGGGACAGGAGCCTACGAGCAGTACTTC
-	TRBJ2-7	TRBD2	TRBV6-1	CASSVAGGATPYEQYF	TGTGCCAGCAGTGTAGCCGGGGGGGCAACCCCCTACGAGCAGTACTTC
-	TRBJ2-7	-	TRBV19	CASSISRGARSHEQYF	TGTGCCAGTAGTATCTCCCGGGGGGCAAGGAGCCACGAGCAGTACTTC
-	TRBJ2-1	TRBD2	TRBV5-4	CASSSGGREEFF	TGTGCCAGCAGCTCCGGAGGGAGGGAAGAGTTCTTC
-	TRBJ1-4	-	TRBV7-2	CASSLVYRSNEKLFF	TGTGCCAGCAGCTTAGTTTACAGGTCTAATGAAAAACTGTTTTTT
-	TRBJ2-1	-	TRBV28	CASRYGRGPTNEQFF	TGTGCCAGCAGATACGGGCGGGGCCCCACCAATGAGCAGTTCTTC
-	TRBJ2-3	-	TRBV15	CATSPLEKSADTQYF	TGTGCCACCAGCCCCTTGGAGAAGTCGGCAGATACGCAGTATTTT
-	TRBJ1-2	-	TRBV6-5	CASSYAGSNYGYTF	TGTGCCAGCAGTTACGCAGGGTCAAACTATGGCTACACCTTC
-	TRBJ1-4	-	TRBV7-2	CASSLAGVGEKLFF	TGTGCCAGCAGCTTAGCAGGGGTTGGTGAAAAACTGTTTTTT
-	TRBJ1-1	-	TRBV20-1	CSAGAYTEAFF	TGCAGTGCGGGGGCATACACTGAAGCTTTCTTT
-	TRBJ2-2	-	TRBV30	CAWGRGVSTGELFF	TGTGCCTGGGGACGCGGGGTTAGTACCGGGGAGCTGTTTTTT
-	TRBJ2-2	-	TRBV5-1	CASSFTLTGELFF	TGCGCCAGCAGCTTTACTCTCACCGGGGAGCTGTTTTTT
-	TRBJ1-5	-	TRBV27	CASSFRGIPPQHF	TGTGCCAGCAGTTTCCGGGGGATTCCGCCCCAGCATTTT
few	TRBJ1-1	TRBD1	TRBV5-1	CASRDRSNTEAFF	TGCGCCAGCAGGGACAGGAGCAACACTGAAGCTTTCTTT
-	TRBJ1-6	TRBD1	TRBV27	CASSPGPGQVSYNSPLHF	TGTGCCAGCAGTCCTGGGCCGGGACAGGTCTCCTATAATTCACCCCTCCACTTT
-	TRBJ2-3	TRBD2	TRBV10-3	CAISEAREVGTDTQYF	TGTGCCATCAGTGAGGCGCGGGAGGTGGGAACAGATACGCAGTATTTT
-	TRBJ1-4	-	TRBV24-1	CATSEGATATNEKLFF	TGTGCCACCAGTGAGGGGGCCACTGCAACTAATGAAAAACTGTTTTTT
few	TRBJ2-3	TRBD2	TRBV2	CASSSYPLSGGTDTQYF	TGTGCCAGCAGTTCTTATCCCCTAAGCGGGGGCACAGATACGCAGTATTTT
few	TRBJ1-2	-	TRBV5-1	CASSAGDGYTF	TGCGCCAGCAGCGCAGGGGATGGCTACACCTTC
-	TRBJ1-2	-	TRBV5-1	CASSLGSGSYGYTF	TGCGCCAGCAGCTTGGGTTCAGGCAGCTATGGCTACACCTTC
-	TRBJ2-1	TRBD2	TRBV7-8	CASSLGPAGGVPPYNEQFF	TGTGCCAGCAGCTTAGGACCAGCGGGGGGCGTTCCCCCTTACAATGAGCAGTTCTTC
-	TRBJ2-1	TRBD2	TRBV18	CASSPFGLADPPNEQFF	TGTGCCAGCTCACCCTTTGGACTAGCGGACCCTCCCAATGAGCAGTTCTTC
-	TRBJ2-3	-	TRBV7-6	CASSLRLTPTDTQYF	TGTGCCAGCAGCTTACGTTTGACACCTACAGATACGCAGTATTTT
-	TRBJ2-7	TRBD2	TRBV4-3	CASSQGTSGGFSSYEQYF	TGCGCCAGCAGCCAAGGGACTAGCGGGGGGTTCAGCTCCTACGAGCAGTACTTC
once	TRBJ2-2	-	TRBV28	CASSFRQGLGELFF	TGTGCCAGCAGTTTTCGGCAGGGGCTGGGGGAGCTGTTTTTT
-	TRBJ2-5	TRBD1	TRBV11-2	CASSLIRGREETQYF	TGTGCCAGCAGCTTAATAAGGGGGCGCGAAGAGACCCAGTACTTC
-	TRBJ2-1	TRBD2	TRBV7-9	CASSPGAGARYNEQFF	TGTGCCAGCAGCCCCGGCGCGGGAGCGAGGTACAATGAGCAGTTCTTC
-	TRBJ1-5	TRBD1	TRBV19	CASSPSGDRGVVGNQPQHF	TGTGCCAGTAGTCCTTCAGGGGACAGGGGTGTGGTAGGCAATCAGCCCCAGCATTTT
-	TRBJ2-2	TRBD1	TRBV2	CASRGQGLNTGELFF	TGTGCCAGCAGGGGACAGGGCCTGAACACCGGGGAGCTGTTTTTT
-	TRBJ2-7	TRBD2	TRBV5-1	CASSLSGGAIEQYF	TGCGCCAGCAGCTTAAGCGGGGGGGCCATCGAGCAGTACTTC
few	TRBJ1-4	TRBD1	TRBV9	CASSALSTGDEKLFF	TGTGCCAGCAGCGCGCTTTCGACAGGGGATGAAAAACTGTTTTTT
-	TRBJ1-4	TRBD1	TRBV12-5	CASGFGYRGPPTNEKLFF	TGTGCTAGTGGTTTCGGTTACAGGGGCCCTCCAACTAATGAAAAACTGTTTTTT
-	TRBJ2-1	TRBD2	TRBV6-1	CASSDGLAGVGNEQFF	TGTGCCAGCAGTGATGGGCTAGCGGGAGTAGGCAATGAGCAGTTCTTC
-	TRBJ1-4	-	TRBV9	CASSLTTGDLNEKLFF	TGTGCCAGCAGCTTAACGACAGGAGATCTTAATGAAAAACTGTTTTTT
-	TRBJ2-3	TRBD2	TRBV7-2	CASRPGLAGSTDTQYF	TGTGCCAGCAGACCGGGACTAGCGGGGAGCACAGATACGCAGTATTTT
-	TRBJ1-5	-	TRBV19	CASSISTGGLNQPQHF	TGTGCCAGTAGTATTTCGACAGGTGGCCTAAATCAGCCCCAGCATTTT
-	TRBJ2-7	-	TRBV19	CASSTTAALGEQYF	TGTGCCAGTAGTACGACAGCCGCCCTGGGGGAGCAGTACTTC
-	TRBJ1-4	-	TRBV19	CASSSKDSNEKLFF	TGTGCCAGTAGTTCCAAGGACAGTAATGAAAAACTGTTTTTT
-	TRBJ1-6	TRBD1	TRBV2	CASSDRGRISPLHF	TGTGCCAGCAGTGACAGGGGGCGCATTTCACCCCTCCACTTT
once	TRBJ1-1	-	TRBV27	CASSWRVGRGSEINTEAFF	TGTGCCAGCAGTTGGCGGGTTGGAAGGGGGAGCGAGATCAACACTGAAGCTTTCTTT
-	TRBJ1-3	-	TRBV12-3/TRBV12-4	CASSRGPGNTIYF	TGTGCCAGCAGCCGTGGGCCTGGAAACACCATATATTTT